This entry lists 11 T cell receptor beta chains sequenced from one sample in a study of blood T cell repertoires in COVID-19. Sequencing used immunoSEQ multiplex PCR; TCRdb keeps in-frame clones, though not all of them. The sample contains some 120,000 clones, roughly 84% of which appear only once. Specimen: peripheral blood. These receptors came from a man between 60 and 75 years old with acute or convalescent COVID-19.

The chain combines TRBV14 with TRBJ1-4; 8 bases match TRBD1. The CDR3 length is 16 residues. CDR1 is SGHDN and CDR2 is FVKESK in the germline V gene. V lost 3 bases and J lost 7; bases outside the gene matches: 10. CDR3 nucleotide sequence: TGTGCCAGCAGCCATCCCGCAGGGGGCATAAGTGAAAAACTGTTTTTT. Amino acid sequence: CASSHPAGGISEKLFF.

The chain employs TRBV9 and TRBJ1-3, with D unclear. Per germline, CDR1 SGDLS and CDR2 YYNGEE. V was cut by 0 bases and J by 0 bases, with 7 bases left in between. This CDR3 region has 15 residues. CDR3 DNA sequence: TGTGCCAGCAGCGTAGGTCGGAGCTCTGGAAACACCATATATTTT. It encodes CASSVGRSSGNTIYF.

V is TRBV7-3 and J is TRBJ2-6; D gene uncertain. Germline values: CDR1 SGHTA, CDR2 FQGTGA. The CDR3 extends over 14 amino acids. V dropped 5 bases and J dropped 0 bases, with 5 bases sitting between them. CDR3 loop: CASSPGSGANVLTF. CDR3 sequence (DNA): TGTGCCAGCAGCCCGGGCTCTGGGGCCAACGTCCTGACTTTC.

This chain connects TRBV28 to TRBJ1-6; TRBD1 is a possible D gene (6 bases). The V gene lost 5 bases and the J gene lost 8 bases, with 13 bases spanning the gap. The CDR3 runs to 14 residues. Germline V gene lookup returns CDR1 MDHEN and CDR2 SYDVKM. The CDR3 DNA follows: TGTGCCAGCAGTCAATGGACAGATCATTCACCCCTCCACTTT. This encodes CASSQWTDHSPLHF.

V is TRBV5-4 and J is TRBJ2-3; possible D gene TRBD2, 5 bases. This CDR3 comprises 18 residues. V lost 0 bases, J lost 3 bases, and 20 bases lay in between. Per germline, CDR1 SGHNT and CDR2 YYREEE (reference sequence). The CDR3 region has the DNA TGTGCCAGCAGCTTGGATGCCGGAGTTTGGCGGGCAACAGATACGCAGTATTTT. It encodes CASSLDAGVWRATDTQYF.

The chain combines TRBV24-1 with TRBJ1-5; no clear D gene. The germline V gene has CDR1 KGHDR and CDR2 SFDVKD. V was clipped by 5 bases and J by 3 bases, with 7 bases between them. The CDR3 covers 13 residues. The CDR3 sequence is CATSVSDNQPQHF. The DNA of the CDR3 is TGTGCCACCAGTGTCAGTGACAATCAGCCCCAGCATTTT.

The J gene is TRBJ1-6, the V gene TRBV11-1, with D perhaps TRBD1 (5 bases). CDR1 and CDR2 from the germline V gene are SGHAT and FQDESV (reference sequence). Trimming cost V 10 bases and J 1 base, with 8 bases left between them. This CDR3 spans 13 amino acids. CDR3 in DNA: TGTGCCACCGGGGGATCCTATAATTCACCCCTCCACTTT. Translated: CATGGSYNSPLHF.

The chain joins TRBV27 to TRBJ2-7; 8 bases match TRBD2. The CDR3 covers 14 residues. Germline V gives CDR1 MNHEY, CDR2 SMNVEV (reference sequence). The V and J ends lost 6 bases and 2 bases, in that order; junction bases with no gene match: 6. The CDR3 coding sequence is TGTGCCAGCAGGGTAGCGGGACCCCCCTACGAGCAGTACTTC. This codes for CASRVAGPPYEQYF.

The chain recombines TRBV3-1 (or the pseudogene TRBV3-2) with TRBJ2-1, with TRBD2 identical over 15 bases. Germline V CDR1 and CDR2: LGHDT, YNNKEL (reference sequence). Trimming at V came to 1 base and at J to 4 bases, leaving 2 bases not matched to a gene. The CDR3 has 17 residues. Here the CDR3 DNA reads TGTGCCAGCAGCCAAGGTGGACTAGCGGGAGGGTACAATGAGCAGTTCTTC. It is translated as CASSQGGLAGGYNEQFF.

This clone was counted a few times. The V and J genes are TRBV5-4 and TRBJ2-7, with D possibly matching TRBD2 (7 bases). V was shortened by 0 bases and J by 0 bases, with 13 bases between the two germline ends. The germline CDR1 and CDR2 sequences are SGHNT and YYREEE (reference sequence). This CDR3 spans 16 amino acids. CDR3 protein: CASSLAGAGVSYEQYF. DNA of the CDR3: TGTGCCAGCAGCTTGGCAGGGGCGGGAGTCTCCTACGAGCAGTACTTC.

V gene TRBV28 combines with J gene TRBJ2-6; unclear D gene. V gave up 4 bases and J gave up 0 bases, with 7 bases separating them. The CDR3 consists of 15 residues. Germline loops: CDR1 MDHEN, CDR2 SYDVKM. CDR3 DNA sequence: TGTGCCAGCAGTTCCGGTATCTCTGGGGCCAACGTCCTGACTTTC. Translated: CASSSGISGANVLTF.